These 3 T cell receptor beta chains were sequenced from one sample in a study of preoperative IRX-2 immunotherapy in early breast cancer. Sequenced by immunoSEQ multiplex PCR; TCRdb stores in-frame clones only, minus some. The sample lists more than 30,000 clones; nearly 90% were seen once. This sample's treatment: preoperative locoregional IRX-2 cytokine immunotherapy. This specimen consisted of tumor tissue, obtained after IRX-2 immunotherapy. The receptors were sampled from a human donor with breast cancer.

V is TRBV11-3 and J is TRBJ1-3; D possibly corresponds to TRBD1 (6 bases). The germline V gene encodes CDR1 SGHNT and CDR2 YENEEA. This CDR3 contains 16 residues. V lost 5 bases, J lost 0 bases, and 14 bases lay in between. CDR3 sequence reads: CASSLQGPLSGNTIYF. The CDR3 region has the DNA TGTGCCAGCAGCCTACAGGGCCCGCTCTCTGGAAACACCATATATTTT.

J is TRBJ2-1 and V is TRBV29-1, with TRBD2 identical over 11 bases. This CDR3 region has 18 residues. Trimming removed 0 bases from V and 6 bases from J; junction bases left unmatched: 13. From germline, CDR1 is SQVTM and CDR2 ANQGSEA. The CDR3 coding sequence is TGCAGCGTTGAAGATTCGGGTACTAGCGGGAGTGTGGGCAATGAGCAGTTCTTC. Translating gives CSVEDSGTSGSVGNEQFF.

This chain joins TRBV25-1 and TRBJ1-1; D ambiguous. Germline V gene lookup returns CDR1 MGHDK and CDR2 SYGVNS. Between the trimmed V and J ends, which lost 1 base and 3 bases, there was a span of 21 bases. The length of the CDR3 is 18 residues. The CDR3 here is CASSEFGGPGFRDTEAFF. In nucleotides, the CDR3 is TGTGCCAGCAGTGAATTTGGCGGGCCGGGGTTTAGGGACACTGAAGCTTTCTTT. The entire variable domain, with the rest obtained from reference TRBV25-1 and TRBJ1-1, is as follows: EADIYQTPRYLVIGTGKKITLECSQTMGHDKMYWYQQDPGMELHLIHYSYGVNSTEKGDLSSESTVSRIRTEHFPLTLESARPSHTSQYLCASSEFGGPGFRDTEAFFGQGTRLTVV.